The T cell receptor beta chain described here comes from a study of blood T cell repertoires in COVID-19. Study details: PBMCs, B-cell-depleted T cells, or T cells were the source of the cDNA or gDNA that made up the material.

As handled by the study authors: Amplification with reference gene primers provided the estimates of nucleated cell counts. Sequencing used immunoSEQ multiplex PCR; TCRdb keeps in-frame clones, though not all of them. The DNA was the basis for D and trimming; V, J and clone size are from that table. The table has approximately 100,000 clones, approximately 80% seen once. Sequencing was performed on peripheral blood. The sequence was collected from a man in his 60s with acute or convalescent COVID-19.

The CDR3 protein is CASSPLADYTGELFF. The CDR3, as DNA: TGCGCCAGCAGCCCCCTAGCAGACTACACCGGGGAGCTGTTTTTT. The chain is built from TRBV4-1 and TRBJ2-2; D possibly corresponds to TRBD2 (5 bases). The V and J ends lost 4 bases and 3 bases respectively, with 12 bases between them. Germline assignment: CDR1 MGHRA and CDR2 YSYEKL. The CDR3 is 15 residues long.